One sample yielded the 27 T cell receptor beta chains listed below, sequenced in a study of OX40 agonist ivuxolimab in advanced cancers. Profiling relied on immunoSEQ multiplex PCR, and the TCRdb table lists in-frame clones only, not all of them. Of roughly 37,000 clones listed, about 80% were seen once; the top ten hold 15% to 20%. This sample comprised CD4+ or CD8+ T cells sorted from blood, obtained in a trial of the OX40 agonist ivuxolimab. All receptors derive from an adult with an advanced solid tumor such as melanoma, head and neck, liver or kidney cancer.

DNA of the CDR3: TGTGCCAGCAGCCCGGACAGGGGTCCCGAGCAGTACGTC. It yields the protein CASSPDRGPEQYV. The chain joins TRBV7-9 to TRBJ2-7, with 9 bases aligning to TRBD1. Germline V gives CDR1 SEHNR, CDR2 FQNEAQ (reference sequence). The trim removed 5 bases at V and 6 bases at J, leaving 5 bases unmatched. The CDR3 is made up of 13 amino acids.

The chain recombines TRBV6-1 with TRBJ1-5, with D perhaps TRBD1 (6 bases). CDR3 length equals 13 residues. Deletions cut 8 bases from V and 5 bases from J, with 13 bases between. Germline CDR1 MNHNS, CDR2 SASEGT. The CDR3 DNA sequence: TGTGCCAGCCTAGCGGAGGGGGATCAGCCCCAGCATTTT. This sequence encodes CASLAEGDQPQHF.

The CDR3 nucleotides are TGTGCCTGGGGGGCTGGGGACATTCAGTACTTC. Its protein is CAWGAGDIQYF. The chain has TRBV30 and TRBJ2-4; TRBD1 is a possible D gene (5 bases). Trimming pared 5 bases from V and 8 bases from J, leaving 10 bases between. CDR1 is GTSNPN and CDR2 is SVGIG in the germline V gene (reference sequence). The CDR3 is made up of 11 amino acids.

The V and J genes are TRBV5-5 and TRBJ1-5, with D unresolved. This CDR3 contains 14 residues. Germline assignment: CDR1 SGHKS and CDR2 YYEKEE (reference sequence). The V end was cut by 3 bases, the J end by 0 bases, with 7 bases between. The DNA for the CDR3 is TGTGCCAGCAGCTGGGGTTATAGCAATCAGCCCCAGCATTTT. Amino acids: CASSWGYSNQPQHF.

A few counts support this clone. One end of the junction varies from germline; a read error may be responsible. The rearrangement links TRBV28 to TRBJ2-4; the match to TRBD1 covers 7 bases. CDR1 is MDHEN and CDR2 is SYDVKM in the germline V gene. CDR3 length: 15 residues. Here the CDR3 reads CASSLSLGQLTPMVF. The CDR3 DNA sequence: TGTGCCAGCAGTTTATCCCTGGGACAGTTAACCCCGATGGTCTTC.

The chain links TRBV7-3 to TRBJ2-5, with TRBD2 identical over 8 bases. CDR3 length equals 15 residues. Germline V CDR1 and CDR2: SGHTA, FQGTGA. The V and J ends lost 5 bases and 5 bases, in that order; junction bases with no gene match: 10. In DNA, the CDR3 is TGTGCCAGCAGCCCCTCGGGGGGGGCTCGGGAGACCCAGTACTTC. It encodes CASSPSGGARETQYF.

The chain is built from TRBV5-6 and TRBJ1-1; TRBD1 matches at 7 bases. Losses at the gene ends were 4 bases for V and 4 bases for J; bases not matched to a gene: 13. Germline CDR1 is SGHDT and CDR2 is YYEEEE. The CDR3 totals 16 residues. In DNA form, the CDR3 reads TGTGCCAGCAGCCTCTCTAAGACAGGGATGGGCACTGAAGCTTTCTTT. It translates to CASSLSKTGMGTEAFF. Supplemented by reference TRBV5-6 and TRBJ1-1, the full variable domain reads DAGVTQSPTHLIKTRGQQVTLRCSPKSGHDTVSWYQQALGQGPQFIFQYYEEEERQRGNFPDRFSGHQFPNYSSELNVNALLLGDSALYLCASSLSKTGMGTEAFFGQGTRLTVV.

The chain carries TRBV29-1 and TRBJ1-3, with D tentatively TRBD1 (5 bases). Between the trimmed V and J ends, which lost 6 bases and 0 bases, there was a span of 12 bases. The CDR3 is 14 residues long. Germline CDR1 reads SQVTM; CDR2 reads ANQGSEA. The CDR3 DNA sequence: TGCAGCGTCGACAGCTCCCTCTCTGGAAACACCATATATTTT. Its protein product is CSVDSSLSGNTIYF.

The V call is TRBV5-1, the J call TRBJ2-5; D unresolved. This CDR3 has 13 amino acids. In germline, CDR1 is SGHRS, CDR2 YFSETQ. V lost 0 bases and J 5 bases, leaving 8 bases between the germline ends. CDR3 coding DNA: TGCGCCAGCAGCTTGGGAAGCGTGGAGACCCAGTACTTC. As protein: CASSLGSVETQYF.

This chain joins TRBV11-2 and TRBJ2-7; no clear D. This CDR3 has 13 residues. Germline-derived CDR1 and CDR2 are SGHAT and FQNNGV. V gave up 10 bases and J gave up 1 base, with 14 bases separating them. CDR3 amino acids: CATGYGVSYEQYF. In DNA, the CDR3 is TGTGCCACGGGTTATGGGGTTTCCTACGAGCAGTACTTC.

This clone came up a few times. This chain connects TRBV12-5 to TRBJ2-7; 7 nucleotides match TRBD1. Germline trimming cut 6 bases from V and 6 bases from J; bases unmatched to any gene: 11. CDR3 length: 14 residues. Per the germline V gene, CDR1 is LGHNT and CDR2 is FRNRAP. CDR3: CASGPPDRVGEQYF. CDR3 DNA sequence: TGTGCTAGTGGCCCCCCCGACAGGGTGGGCGAGCAGTACTTC. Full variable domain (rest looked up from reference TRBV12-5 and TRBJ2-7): DARVTQTPRHKVTEMGQEVTMRCQPILGHNTVFWYRQTMMQGLELLAYFRNRAPLDDSGMPKDRFSAEMPDATLATLKIQPSEPRDSAVYFCASGPPDRVGEQYFGPGTRLTVT.

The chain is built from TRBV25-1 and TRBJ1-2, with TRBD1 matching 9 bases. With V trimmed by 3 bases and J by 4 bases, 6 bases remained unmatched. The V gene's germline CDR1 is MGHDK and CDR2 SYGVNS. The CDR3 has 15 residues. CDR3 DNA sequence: TGTGCCAGCAGTGACCGGGACAGGGTGGCCTATGGCTACACCTTC. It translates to CASSDRDRVAYGYTF.

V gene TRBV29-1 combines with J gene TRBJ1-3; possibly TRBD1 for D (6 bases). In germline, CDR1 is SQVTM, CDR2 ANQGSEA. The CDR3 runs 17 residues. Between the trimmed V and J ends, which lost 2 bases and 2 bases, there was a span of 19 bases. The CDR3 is CSVELPQAGAPGNTIYF. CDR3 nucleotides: TGCAGCGTTGAACTCCCCCAAGCAGGGGCCCCTGGAAACACCATATATTTT.

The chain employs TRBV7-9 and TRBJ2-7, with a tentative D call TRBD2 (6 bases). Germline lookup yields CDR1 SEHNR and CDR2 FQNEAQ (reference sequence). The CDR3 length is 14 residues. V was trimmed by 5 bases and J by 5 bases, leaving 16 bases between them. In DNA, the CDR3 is TGTGCCAGCAGCCCCGGACGGAGGGGCGACGAGCAGTACTTC. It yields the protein CASSPGRRGDEQYF.

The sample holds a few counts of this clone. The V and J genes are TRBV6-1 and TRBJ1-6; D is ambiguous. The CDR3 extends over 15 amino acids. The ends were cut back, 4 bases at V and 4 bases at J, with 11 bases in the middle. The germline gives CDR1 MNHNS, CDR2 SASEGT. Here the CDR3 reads CASSVQVFYNSPLHF. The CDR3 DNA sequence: TGTGCCAGCAGTGTCCAAGTTTTTTATAATTCACCCCTCCACTTT.

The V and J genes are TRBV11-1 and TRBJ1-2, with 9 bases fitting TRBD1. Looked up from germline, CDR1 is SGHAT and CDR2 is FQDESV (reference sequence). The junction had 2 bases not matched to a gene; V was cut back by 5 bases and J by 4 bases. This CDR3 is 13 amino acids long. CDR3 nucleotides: TGTGCCAGCAGCGTGGGACAGGGCTATGGCTACACCTTC. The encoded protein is CASSVGQGYGYTF. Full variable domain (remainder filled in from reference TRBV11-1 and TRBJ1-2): EAEVAQSPRYKITEKSQAVAFWCDPISGHATLYWYRQILGQGPELLVQFQDESVVDDSQLPKDRFSAERLKGVDSTLKIQPAELGDSAMYLCASSVGQGYGYTFGSGTRLTVV.

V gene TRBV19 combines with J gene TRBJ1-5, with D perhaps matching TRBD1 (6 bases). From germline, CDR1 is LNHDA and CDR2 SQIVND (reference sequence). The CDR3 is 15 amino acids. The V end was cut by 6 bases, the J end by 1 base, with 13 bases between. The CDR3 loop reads CASRTQGQSNQPQHF. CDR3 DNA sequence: TGTGCCAGTAGAACACAAGGACAGAGCAATCAGCCCCAGCATTTT.

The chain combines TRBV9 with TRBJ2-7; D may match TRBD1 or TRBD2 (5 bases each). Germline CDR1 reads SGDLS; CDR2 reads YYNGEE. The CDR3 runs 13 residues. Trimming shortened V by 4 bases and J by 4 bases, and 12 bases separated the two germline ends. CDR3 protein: CASSLGGGYEQYF. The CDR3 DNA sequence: TGTGCCAGCAGCTTGGGTGGGGGTTACGAGCAGTACTTC.

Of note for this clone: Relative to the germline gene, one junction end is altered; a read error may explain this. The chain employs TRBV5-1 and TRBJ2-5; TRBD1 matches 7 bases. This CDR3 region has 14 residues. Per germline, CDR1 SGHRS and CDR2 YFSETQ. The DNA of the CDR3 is TGCGCCAGCGGCTTGGCCCCACAGGGGGAGACCCAGTACTTC. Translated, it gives CASGLAPQGETQYF.

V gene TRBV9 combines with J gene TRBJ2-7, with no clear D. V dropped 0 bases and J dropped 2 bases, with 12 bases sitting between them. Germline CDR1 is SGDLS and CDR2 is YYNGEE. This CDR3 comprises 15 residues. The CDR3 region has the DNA TGTGCCAGCAGCGTAGCCCCTAACCCTACCTACGAGCAGTACTTC. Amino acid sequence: CASSVAPNPTYEQYF.

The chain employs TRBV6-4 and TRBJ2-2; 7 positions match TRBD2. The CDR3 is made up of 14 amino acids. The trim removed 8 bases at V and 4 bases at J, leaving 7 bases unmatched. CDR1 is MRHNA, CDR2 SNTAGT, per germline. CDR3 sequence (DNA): TGTGCCAGCCGGAGCGGGGATTCCACCGGGGAGCTGTTTTTT. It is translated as CASRSGDSTGELFF.

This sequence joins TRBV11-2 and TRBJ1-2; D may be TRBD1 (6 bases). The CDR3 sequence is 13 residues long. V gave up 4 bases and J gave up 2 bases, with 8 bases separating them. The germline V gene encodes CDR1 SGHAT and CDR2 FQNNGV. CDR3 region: CASSSGQNYGYTF. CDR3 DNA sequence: TGTGCCAGCAGCTCAGGACAGAACTATGGCTACACCTTC. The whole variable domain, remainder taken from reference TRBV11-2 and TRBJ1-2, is EAGVAQSPRYKIIEKRQSVAFWCNPISGHATLYWYQQILGQGPKLLIQFQNNGVVDDSQLPKDRFSAERLKGVDSTLKIQPAKLEDSAVYLCASSSGQNYGYTFGSGTRLTVV.

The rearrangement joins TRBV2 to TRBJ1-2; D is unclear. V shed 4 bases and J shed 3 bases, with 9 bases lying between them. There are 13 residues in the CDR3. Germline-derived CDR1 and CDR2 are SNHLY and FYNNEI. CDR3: CASSVVNYYGYTF. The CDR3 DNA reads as TGTGCCAGCAGTGTGGTCAACTACTATGGCTACACCTTC. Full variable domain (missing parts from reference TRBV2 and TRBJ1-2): EPEVTQTPSHQVTQMGQEVILRCVPISNHLYFYWYRQILGQKVEFLVSFYNNEISEKSEIFDDQFSVERPDGSNFTLKIRSTKLEDSAMYFCASSVVNYYGYTFGSGTRLTVV.

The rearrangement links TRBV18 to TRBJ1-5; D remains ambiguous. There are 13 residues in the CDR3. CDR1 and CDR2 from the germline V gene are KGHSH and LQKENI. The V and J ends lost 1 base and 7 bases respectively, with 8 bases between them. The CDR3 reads CASSPQARQPQHF. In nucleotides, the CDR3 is TGTGCCAGCTCACCACAGGCAAGACAGCCCCAGCATTTT.

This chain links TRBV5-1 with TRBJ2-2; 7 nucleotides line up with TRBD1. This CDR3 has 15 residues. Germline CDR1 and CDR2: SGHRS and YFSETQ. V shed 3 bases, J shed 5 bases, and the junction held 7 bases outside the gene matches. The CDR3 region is CASSSTGAGTGELFF. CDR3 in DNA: TGCGCCAGCAGCTCTACAGGGGCGGGTACCGGGGAGCTGTTTTTT.

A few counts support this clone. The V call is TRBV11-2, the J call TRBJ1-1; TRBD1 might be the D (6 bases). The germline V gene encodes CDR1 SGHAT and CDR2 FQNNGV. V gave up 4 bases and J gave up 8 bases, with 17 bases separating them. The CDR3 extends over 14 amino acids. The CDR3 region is CASSYLRDNAEAFF. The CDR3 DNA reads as TGTGCCAGCAGCTACCTCCGGGACAATGCAGAAGCTTTCTTT.

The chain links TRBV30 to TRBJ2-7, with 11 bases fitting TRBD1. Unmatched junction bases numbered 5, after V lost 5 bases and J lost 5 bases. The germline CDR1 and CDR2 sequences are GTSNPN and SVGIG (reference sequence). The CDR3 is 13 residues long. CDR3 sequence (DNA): TGTGCCTGGCAGGGACAGGGGGTCGACGAGCAGTACTTC. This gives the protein CAWQGQGVDEQYF.